This T cell receptor (beta chain) comes out of a study of technical replicates of blood from several donors. V was pared by 0 bases and J by 3 bases, with 8 bases between. CDR1 SGHDN and CDR2 FVKESK come from the germline V gene. The length of the CDR3 is 14 residues. Sequenced by immunoSEQ multiplex PCR; TCRdb stores in-frame clones only, minus some. The sample comprises roughly 72,000 clones, 80% to 95% of which are singletons, and approximately 0.4% rests with the top ten. The chain joins TRBV14 to TRBJ2-5; D is unresolved. This sequence originates from a human donor in good health. The material sequenced was T cells isolated from PBMCs. The CDR3 DNA is TGTGCCAGCAGCCAAGAATGGGCTGAAGAGACCCAGTACTTC. This gives the protein CASSQEWAEETQYF.